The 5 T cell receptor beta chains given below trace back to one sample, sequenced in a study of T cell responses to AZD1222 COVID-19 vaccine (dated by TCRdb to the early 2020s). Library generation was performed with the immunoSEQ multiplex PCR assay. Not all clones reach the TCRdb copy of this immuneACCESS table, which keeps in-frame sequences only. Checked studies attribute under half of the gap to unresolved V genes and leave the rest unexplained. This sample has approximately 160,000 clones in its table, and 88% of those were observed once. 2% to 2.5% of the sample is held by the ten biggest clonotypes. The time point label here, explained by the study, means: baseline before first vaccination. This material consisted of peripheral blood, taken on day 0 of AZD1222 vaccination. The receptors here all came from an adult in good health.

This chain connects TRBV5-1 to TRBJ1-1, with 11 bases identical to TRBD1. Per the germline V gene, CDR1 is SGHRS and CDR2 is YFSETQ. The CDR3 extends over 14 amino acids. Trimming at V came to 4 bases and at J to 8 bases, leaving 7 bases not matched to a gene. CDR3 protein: CASSISGQGAEAFF. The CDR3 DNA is TGCGCCAGCAGCATCTCCGGACAGGGGGCGGAAGCTTTCTTT.

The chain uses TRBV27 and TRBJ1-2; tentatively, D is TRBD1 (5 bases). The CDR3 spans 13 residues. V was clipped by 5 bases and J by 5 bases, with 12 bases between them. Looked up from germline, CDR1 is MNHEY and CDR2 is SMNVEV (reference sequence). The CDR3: CASSIGGDYGYTF. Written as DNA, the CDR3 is TGTGCCAGCAGTATCGGGGGGGATTATGGCTACACCTTC.

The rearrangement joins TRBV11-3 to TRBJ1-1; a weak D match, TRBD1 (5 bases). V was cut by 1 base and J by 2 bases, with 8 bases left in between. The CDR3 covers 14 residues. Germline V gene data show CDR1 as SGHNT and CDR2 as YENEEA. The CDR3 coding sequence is TGTGCCAGCAGCTTAGCGGGGGTAAACACTGAAGCTTTCTTT. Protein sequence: CASSLAGVNTEAFF.

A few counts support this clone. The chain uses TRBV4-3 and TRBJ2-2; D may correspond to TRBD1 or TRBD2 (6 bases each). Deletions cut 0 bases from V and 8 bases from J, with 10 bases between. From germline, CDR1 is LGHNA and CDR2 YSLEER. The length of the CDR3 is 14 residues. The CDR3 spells CASSQDGGPGELFF. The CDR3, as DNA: TGCGCCAGCAGCCAAGACGGGGGCCCTGGGGAGCTGTTTTTT.

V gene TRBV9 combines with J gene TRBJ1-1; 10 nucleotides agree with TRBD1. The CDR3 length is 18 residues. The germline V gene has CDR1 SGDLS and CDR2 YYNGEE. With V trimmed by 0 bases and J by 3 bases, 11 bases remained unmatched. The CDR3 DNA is TGTGCCAGCAGCGTAGCCCCCATGGGGACAGGGGTAGACACTGAAGCTTTCTTT. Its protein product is CASSVAPMGTGVDTEAFF.